These 21 T cell receptor beta chains were all obtained from the same sample, sequenced in a study of T cell responses to AZD1222 COVID-19 vaccine. The repertoire was sequenced with immunoSEQ multiplex PCR; TCRdb's copy has only in-frame clones and lacks some. The profile shows fewer than 200,000 clones, around nine tenths of them singletons. The specimen was peripheral blood, collected 28 days after the second AZD1222 dose. All receptors come from an adult who received the AZD1222 COVID-19 vaccine.

V usage is TRBV2 and J usage is TRBJ2-2; D is perhaps TRBD2 (5 bases). Trimming cost V 5 bases and J 0 bases, with 10 bases left between them. This CDR3 comprises 15 residues. CDR1 is SNHLY and CDR2 is FYNNEI in the germline V gene. In DNA form, the CDR3 reads TGTGCCAGCAGTACAAAGCGGTCGAACACCGGGGAGCTGTTTTTT. It yields the protein CASSTKRSNTGELFF. Combining the CDR3 with reference TRBV2 and TRBJ2-2 gives the whole variable domain EPEVTQTPSHQVTQMGQEVILRCVPISNHLYFYWYRQILGQKVEFLVSFYNNEISEKSEIFDDQFSVERPDGSNFTLKIRSTKLEDSAMYFCASSTKRSNTGELFFGEGSRLTVL.

This chain links TRBV6-5 with TRBJ1-2; TRBD1 matches 7 bases. V was clipped by 6 bases and J by 2 bases; unmatched bases: 6. The CDR3 spans 14 residues. Germline V gene data show CDR1 as MNHEY and CDR2 as SVGAGI. The chain's CDR3 is CASRTQGGNYGYTF. The CDR3, as DNA: TGTGCCAGCAGGACCCAGGGGGGGAACTATGGCTACACCTTC.

This chain joins TRBV6-2 or TRBV6-3 and TRBJ2-7; no firm D call. CDR1 is MNHEY and CDR2 is SVGEGT in the germline V gene. Trimming left V 0 bases short and J 1 base short, with 10 bases between. The CDR3 has 15 amino acids. The CDR3 is CASSYSMGGSYEQYF. CDR3 DNA sequence: TGTGCCAGCAGTTACTCGATGGGCGGATCCTACGAGCAGTACTTC.

The chain joins TRBV10-3 to TRBJ1-5, with 11 bases fitting TRBD1. V lost 5 bases and J lost 4; bases outside the gene matches: 4. The CDR3 runs 15 residues. The germline V gene encodes CDR1 ENHRY and CDR2 SYGVKD. Written as DNA, the CDR3 is TGTGCCATCAGTAACGGGACAGGGGGTAATCAGCCCCAGCATTTT. It encodes CAISNGTGGNQPQHF.

The J gene is TRBJ2-3, the V gene TRBV24-1; the match to TRBD2 covers 7 bases. V shed 6 bases, J shed 6 bases, and the junction held 11 bases outside the gene matches. The CDR3 contains 15 residues. Germline assignment: CDR1 KGHDR and CDR2 SFDVKD. This CDR3 reads CATSLQRGGVDTQYF. The CDR3 DNA reads as TGTGCCACCAGTCTCCAGCGGGGAGGGGTGGATACGCAGTATTTT.

The V gene is TRBV18, the J gene TRBJ2-6; perhaps TRBD1 as D (5 bases). V gave up 4 bases and J gave up 10 bases, with 11 bases separating them. CDR3 length: 13 amino acids. Germline values: CDR1 KGHSH, CDR2 LQKENI. The CDR3: CASSQGQGNVLTF. The CDR3, as DNA: TGTGCCAGCTCACAAGGACAAGGGAACGTCCTGACTTTC.

This clone is a singleton in its sample. J is TRBJ2-5 and V is TRBV14; 8 nucleotides agree with TRBD2. Germline V lookup: CDR1 SGHDN, CDR2 FVKESK. Unmatched junction bases numbered 3, after V lost 3 bases and J lost 0 bases. This CDR3 is built from 15 residues. The chain's CDR3 is CASSHSAGDQETQYF. CDR3 DNA sequence: TGTGCCAGCAGCCATTCAGCGGGGGACCAAGAGACCCAGTACTTC.

The chain recombines TRBV7-3 with TRBJ2-2; D unclear. CDR1 SGHTA and CDR2 FQGTGA come from the germline V gene. This CDR3 region has 13 residues. Deletions cut 5 bases from V and 0 bases from J, with 4 bases between. CDR3 residues: CASSKSNTGELFF. In nucleotides, the CDR3 is TGTGCCAGCAGCAAATCGAACACCGGGGAGCTGTTTTTT.

The CDR3 nucleotides read TGTGCCAGCAGTCCGGGACAGGACGCTGAAAAACTGTTTTTT. It encodes CASSPGQDAEKLFF. The chain has TRBV28 and TRBJ1-4; 8 positions agree with TRBD1. V lost 5 bases to trimming and J lost 7 bases; unmatched junction nucleotides: 6. CDR3 length equals 14 residues. Germline CDR1 is MDHEN and CDR2 is SYDVKM. Looking up the rest from reference TRBV28 and TRBJ1-4 gives the full variable domain: DVKVTQSSRYLVKRTGEKVFLECVQDMDHENMFWYRQDPGLGLRLIYFSYDVKMKEKGDIPEGYSVSREKKERFSLILESASTNQTSMYLCASSPGQDAEKLFFGSGTQLSVL.

The CDR3 loop is CASSLSGSGDYGYTF. The CDR3 nucleotides read TGTGCCAGCAGCTTATCGGGTTCGGGAGACTATGGCTACACCTTC. V is TRBV7-2 and J is TRBJ1-2; D is undetermined. The CDR3 length is 15 residues. Trimming cost V 2 bases and J 3 bases, with 13 bases left between them. Per the germline V gene, CDR1 is SGHTA and CDR2 is FQGNSA. Complete variable domain (other parts from reference TRBV7-2 and TRBJ1-2): GAGVSQSPSNKVTEKGKDVELRCDPISGHTALYWYRQSLGQGLEFLIYFQGNSAPDKSGLPSDRFSAERTGGSVSTLTIQRTQQEDSAVYLCASSLSGSGDYGYTFGSGTRLTVV.

The chain employs TRBV7-3 and TRBJ2-3; 8 bases are a match to TRBD2. Germline assignment: CDR1 SGHTA and CDR2 FQGTGA. The CDR3 runs 16 residues. V was pared by 2 bases and J by 1 base, with 5 bases of the junction left unmatched. In DNA, the CDR3 is TGTGCCAGCAGCTTAGAAGGGCGGGGGGGCACAGATACGCAGTATTTT. As protein: CASSLEGRGGTDTQYF.

The chain recombines TRBV5-1 with TRBJ1-6; 9 nucleotides align to TRBD1. There are 16 residues in the CDR3. The V segment lost 0 bases and the J segment 9 bases; nucleotides outside the gene matches: 7. Germline V CDR1 and CDR2: SGHRS, YFSETQ. CDR3 nucleotide sequence: TGCGCCAGCAGCTTGGCTCCGGGACAGGGAGGTTCACCCCTCCACTTT. Translation gives CASSLAPGQGGSPLHF.

The CDR3 DNA reads as TGTGCCAGCAGCTTCGGACTAGCGGGGGTAATTGAGCAGTACTTC. Its protein is CASSFGLAGVIEQYF. The chain uses TRBV7-2 and TRBJ2-7, with 13 bases that match TRBD2. CDR1 and CDR2 from the germline V gene are SGHTA and FQGNSA. This CDR3 contains 15 residues. The ends lost 3 bases at V and 7 bases at J; junction bases unmatched: 6.

The chain combines TRBV27 with TRBJ1-1, with D perhaps TRBD1 (5 bases). Trimming removed 5 bases from V and 1 base from J, with 8 bases in between. CDR3 size: 13 residues. CDR1 and CDR2 from the germline V gene are MNHEY and SMNVEV (reference sequence). This CDR3 is CASSVTGNTEAFF. In DNA form, the CDR3 reads TGTGCCAGCAGTGTCACAGGGAACACTGAAGCTTTCTTT.

V usage is TRBV3-1 (or the pseudogene TRBV3-2) and J usage is TRBJ2-1, with TRBD2 matching 10 bases. Trimming cost V 1 base and J 6 bases; bases outside gene matches: 9. The CDR3 is 17 amino acids. Looked up from germline, CDR1 is LGHDT and CDR2 is YNNKEL (reference sequence). The CDR3 reads CASSQVVVAGGFNEQFF. In nucleotides, the CDR3 is TGTGCCAGCAGCCAAGTCGTCGTAGCGGGGGGCTTCAATGAGCAGTTCTTC.

V gene TRBV5-1 combines with J gene TRBJ1-2, with D hard to call. CDR3 length: 12 residues. Trimming took 4 bases from V and 7 from J, leaving 11 bases between them. Germline V gene lookup returns CDR1 SGHRS and CDR2 YFSETQ. The DNA for the CDR3 is TGCGCCAGCAGCCCCGATTTATCTGGCTACACCTTC. This sequence encodes CASSPDLSGYTF.

The V and J genes are TRBV7-2 and TRBJ1-4, with D uncertain. The CDR3 length is 15 residues. The germline V and J ends were trimmed by 5 bases and 3 bases, with 13 bases remaining between them. Germline V gene lookup returns CDR1 SGHTA and CDR2 FQGNSA. CDR3 DNA sequence: TGTGCCAGCAGCCCGGCAAGGAGGGCTAATGAAAAACTGTTTTTT. Protein: CASSPARRANEKLFF.

The chain recombines TRBV9 with TRBJ2-2, with D possibly being TRBD1 (5 bases). Germline V gene sequence: CDR1 SGDLS, CDR2 YYNGEE. The V and J ends lost 3 bases and 0 bases respectively, with 6 bases between them. This CDR3 has 14 amino acids. DNA of the CDR3: TGTGCCAGCAGCGACAGGACGAACACCGGGGAGCTGTTTTTT. Translation gives CASSDRTNTGELFF.

As regards this clone: The sample carries other DNA sequences with the same CDR3. The rearrangement uses TRBV6-2 or TRBV6-3 and TRBJ2-5, with D hard to call. Trimming stripped 2 bases from V and 4 bases from J, with 2 bases between. From germline, CDR1 is MNHEY and CDR2 SVGEGT. The CDR3 loop spans 11 amino acids. CDR3 bases: TGTGCCAGCAGTTACGGAGAGACCCAGTACTTC. It translates to CASSYGETQYF.

In its sample, this clone was seen once. The V gene is TRBV5-1, the J gene TRBJ1-5, with 7 bases matching TRBD1. The CDR3 consists of 15 residues. V was pared by 2 bases and J by 6 bases, with 8 bases of the junction left unmatched. CDR1 and CDR2 from the germline V gene are SGHRS and YFSETQ. The chain's CDR3 is CASSLGQGEGQPQHF. CDR3 sequence (DNA): TGCGCCAGCAGCTTAGGGCAGGGGGAGGGTCAGCCCCAGCATTTT. Supplemented by reference TRBV5-1 and TRBJ1-5, the full variable domain reads KAGVTQTPRYLIKTRGQQVTLSCSPISGHRSVSWYQQTPGQGLQFLFEYFSETQRNKGNFPGRFSGRQFSNSRSEMNVSTLELGDSALYLCASSLGQGEGQPQHFGDGTRLSIL.

The J gene is TRBJ1-2, the V gene TRBV7-2, with D maybe TRBD1 (5 bases). The V gene lost 3 bases and the J gene lost 4 bases, with 15 bases spanning the gap. Per germline, CDR1 SGHTA and CDR2 FQGNSA. The CDR3 sequence is 15 residues long. The CDR3 DNA sequence: TGTGCCAGCAGCTTTGGTGGGGCGGAGAGCTATGGCTACACCTTC. This encodes CASSFGGAESYGYTF.